This is a list of T cell receptor beta chains from one sample in a study of blood T cell repertoires in COVID-19. Libraries were prepared by immunoSEQ multiplex PCR; TCRdb keeps only in-frame clonotypes and omits some of them. The table has 350,000 or so clones, about 92% seen once. The sample taken for sequencing was peripheral blood. These receptors were taken from a woman aged 60-75 years with COVID-19, enrolled during active disease. CDR3s include the opening cysteine and the closing phenylalanine or tryptophan. Fields, in order: J gene, V gene, CDR3 length, CDR3 protein.

>TRBJ1-5|TRBV5-6|16
CASSLQGLRKNQPQHF
>TRBJ1-1|TRBV19|14
CASSMQGVNTEAFF
>TRBJ2-3|TRBV11-2|14
CASSLVVSTDTQYF
>TRBJ1-2|TRBV6-5|15
CASSTGRGPNYGYTF
>TRBJ1-6|TRBV28|13
CATGTDTNSPLHF
>TRBJ2-7|TRBV25-1|16
CASSEYQFGGVYEQYF
>TRBJ1-5|TRBV7-8|15
CASSLEQYSNQPQHF
>TRBJ2-3|TRBV5-1|16
CASSLGPERMADTQYF
>TRBJ2-5|TRBV6-1|18
CASSEGLTSGVLQETQYF
>TRBJ1-5|TRBV7-3|14
CASSSRGGQGPQHF
>TRBJ1-4|TRBV11-2|12
CASSLAGEKLFF
>TRBJ2-5|TRBV21-1|18
CASSKGEGRDPEGETQYF
>TRBJ2-5|TRBV5-1|14
CASSLGDSQETQYF
>TRBJ2-3|TRBV4-1|16
CASSQSGTGGTDTQYF
>TRBJ2-7|TRBV28|12
CASSRDLREQYF
>TRBJ1-5|TRBV7-9|12
CASSQDWGPQHF
>TRBJ2-5|TRBV18|13
CASLGQGQETQYF
>TRBJ1-2|TRBV6-5|11
CAAGEGNGYTF
>TRBJ1-1|TRBV10-3|13
CAIAGQGNTEAFF
>TRBJ2-4|TRBV19|17
CASSSGSALGGGNIQYF
>TRBJ1-1|TRBV18|16
CASSPLAGELNTEAFF
>TRBJ1-2|TRBV3-1/TRBV3-2|12
CASSQLTNGYTF
>TRBJ1-2|TRBV18|13
CASSLDKYYGYTF
>TRBJ2-3|TRBV25-1|13
CASSRQGSDTQYF
>TRBJ2-5|TRBV7-8|15
CASSLANRGQETQYF
>TRBJ2-3|TRBV19|13
CASRGSSTDTQYF
>TRBJ1-2|TRBV5-6|15
CASSYPEGVFYGYTF
>TRBJ1-5|TRBV2|14
CASRTVNSNQPQHF
>TRBJ1-2|TRBV5-5|14
CASTTQGAGYGYTF
>TRBJ2-2|TRBV19|15
CASRGRTTNTGELFF
>TRBJ1-1|TRBV7-9|15
CASSSRQPINTEAFF
>TRBJ2-5|TRBV3-1/TRBV3-2|15
CASSQVTGWLETQYF
>TRBJ1-5|TRBV5-1|14
CASSPGQGFQPQHF
>TRBJ2-2|TRBV18|15
CASSADRGHTGELFF
>TRBJ1-2|TRBV19|12
CASSFQGLGYTF
>TRBJ1-5|TRBV6-6|15
CASSYFGQTNQPQHF
>TRBJ2-2|TRBV5-4|16
CASSPQQLLNTGELFF
>TRBJ2-1|TRBV3-1/TRBV3-2|16
CASRSLAGGPHNEQFF
>TRBJ2-7|TRBV5-1|15
CASSLNRDPTYEQYF
>TRBJ1-2|TRBV19|13
CASTNTIGYGYTF
>TRBJ1-2|TRBV9|16
CASSAVTGGTNYGYTF
>TRBJ2-2|TRBV11-2|15
CASSWDREGTGELFF
>TRBJ1-4|TRBV5-1|13
CASSSTGGEKLFF
>TRBJ2-5|TRBV9|17
CASSARTDGWARETQYF
>TRBJ2-7|TRBV5-1|17
CASSFQGGVVSVNEQYF
>TRBJ2-7|TRBV28|12
CASSIQGWEQYF
>TRBJ1-3|TRBV6-5|15
CASNPGQISGNTIYF
>TRBJ1-3|TRBV28|15
CASSFGTRPGNTIYF
>TRBJ1-2|TRBV18|15
CASSPPTGEGYGYTF
>TRBJ1-1|TRBV6-5|15
CASSYGDRAGTEAFF
>TRBJ2-5|TRBV7-3|19
CASSPGLRLAGAGGETQYF
>TRBJ2-2|TRBV19|12
CASSIGQGGLFF
>TRBJ2-7|TRBV3-1/TRBV3-2|15
CASSQPRGRLREQYF
>TRBJ1-4|TRBV7-2|14
CASSLFGPNEKLFF
>TRBJ2-5|TRBV18|15
CASSPTLAEMGTQYF